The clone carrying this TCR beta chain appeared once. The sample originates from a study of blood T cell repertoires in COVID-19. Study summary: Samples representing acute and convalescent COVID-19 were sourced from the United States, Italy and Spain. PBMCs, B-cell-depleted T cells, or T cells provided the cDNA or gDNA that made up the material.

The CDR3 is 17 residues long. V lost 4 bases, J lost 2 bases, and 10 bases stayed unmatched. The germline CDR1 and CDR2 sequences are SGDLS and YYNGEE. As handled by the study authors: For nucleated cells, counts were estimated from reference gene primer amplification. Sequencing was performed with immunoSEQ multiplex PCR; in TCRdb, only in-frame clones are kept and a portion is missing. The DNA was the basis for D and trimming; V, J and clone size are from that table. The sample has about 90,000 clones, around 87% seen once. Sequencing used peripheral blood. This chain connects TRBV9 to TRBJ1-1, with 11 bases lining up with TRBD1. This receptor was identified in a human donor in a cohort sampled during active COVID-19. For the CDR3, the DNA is TGTGCCAGCAGCCCCAGAGGACAGGGGGCGATAAACACTGAAGCTTTCTTT. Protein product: CASSPRGQGAINTEAFF.